This entry describes one T cell receptor beta chain. The sample is drawn from a study of T cell changes during pregnancy in multiple sclerosis. Germline V gene data show CDR1 as GTSNPN and CDR2 as SVGIG (reference sequence). CDR3 length: 15 residues. J lost 9 bases, V lost 4 bases, and 9 bases had no gene match. Only in-frame clones appear in the TCRdb table, and some are missing; sequencing was by immunoSEQ multiplex PCR. The table shows 130,000 or so clones, with about 93% occurring only once. This TCR came from a female donor with multiple sclerosis, enrolled in a pregnancy study. This material consisted of peripheral blood, taken before pregnancy. J is TRBJ2-2 and V is TRBV30; 12 nucleotides align to TRBD2. This chain's CDR3 is CAWNPASGGAWELFF. The CDR3 DNA follows: TGTGCCTGGAACCCGGCTAGCGGGGGGGCCTGGGAGCTGTTTTTT.